The 9 T cell receptor beta chains presented below share a single source sample, sequenced in a study of cytomegalovirus exposure and HLA in healthy donors. Primers included in the PCR were 60 Vbeta and 13 Jbeta primers. Sequencing was performed with immunoSEQ multiplex PCR; in TCRdb, only in-frame clones are kept and a portion is missing. The sample lists roughly 120,000 clones, roughly three quarters occurring once. The sequenced material came from PBMCs. These TCRs come from a man aged 30 to 39 in good health and CMV-seropositive.

This clone was detected a few times. The chain employs TRBV11-2 and TRBJ2-5, with 7 positions matching TRBD2. CDR1 is SGHAT and CDR2 is FQNNGV in the germline V gene. The trim removed 1 base at V and 4 bases at J, leaving 9 bases unmatched. The CDR3 sequence is 16 residues long. The CDR3 region is CASSLATNGGTETQYF. CDR3 coding DNA: TGTGCCAGCAGCTTAGCTACAAACGGGGGGACAGAGACCCAGTACTTC.

The V gene is TRBV30, the J gene TRBJ2-1; 12 bases agree with TRBD2. The trim removed 1 base at V and 4 bases at J, leaving 5 bases unmatched. This CDR3 has 16 residues. Germline loops: CDR1 GTSNPN, CDR2 SVGIG (reference sequence). DNA for the CDR3: TGTGCCTGGAGTGCGGCTAGCGGGGGGGTATACAATGAGCAGTTCTTC. Translating it yields CAWSAASGGVYNEQFF.

This clone has only a few counts. The chain carries TRBV25-1 and TRBJ2-5; perhaps TRBD1 as D (6 bases). From germline, CDR1 is MGHDK and CDR2 SYGVNS. V lost 1 base and J lost 4, with 22 bases in between. The CDR3 length is 18 residues. CDR3 loop: CASSELARDTDASETQYF. The CDR3 coding sequence is TGTGCCAGCAGTGAATTGGCCCGGGACACGGATGCGTCAGAGACCCAGTACTTC.

The V gene is TRBV27, the J gene TRBJ1-5; perhaps TRBD1 as D (6 bases). CDR3 size: 15 residues. The V and J ends lost 6 bases and 2 bases respectively, with 14 bases between them. The V gene's germline CDR1 is MNHEY and CDR2 SMNVEV (reference sequence). The CDR3 nucleotides read TGTGCCAGCAGCCCCACAGGGCCCCGCAATCAGCCCCAGCATTTT. It translates to CASSPTGPRNQPQHF.

The chain recombines TRBV2 with TRBJ2-7; unclear D gene. V was cut by 7 bases and J by 4 bases, with 17 bases left in between. The CDR3 is made up of 14 amino acids. The germline V gene encodes CDR1 SNHLY and CDR2 FYNNEI. The CDR3 DNA reads TGTGCCAGCATGGGTATGGTCAGGTTATACGAGCAGTACTTC. This gives the protein CASMGMVRLYEQYF.

This clone was recorded a few times. The J gene is TRBJ1-2, the V gene TRBV6-5; D is uncertain. V was pared by 2 bases and J by 6 bases, with 7 bases between. The germline V gene encodes CDR1 MNHEY and CDR2 SVGAGI. This CDR3 is 12 amino acids long. CDR3: CASSYNNDGYTF. CDR3 nucleotides: TGTGCCAGCAGTTACAATAATGATGGCTACACCTTC.

This rearrangement joins TRBV18 to TRBJ1-1; perhaps TRBD1 as D (6 bases). The CDR3 loop spans 15 amino acids. V lost 3 bases to trimming and J lost 0 bases, with 11 bases between them. Germline V lookup: CDR1 KGHSH, CDR2 LQKENI. The CDR3 DNA is TGTGCCAGCTCACCCTACAGGGACATGAACACTGAAGCTTTCTTT. It codes for CASSPYRDMNTEAFF.

The rearrangement links TRBV7-3 to TRBJ2-1; 10 bases line up with TRBD1. Germline CDR1 is SGHTA and CDR2 is FQGTGA. Trimming cost V 5 bases and J 5 bases; bases outside gene matches: 6. This CDR3 region has 15 residues. Written as DNA, the CDR3 is TGTGCCAGCAGCCAATCCGGGACAGGGGACAATGAGCAGTTCTTC. Translated: CASSQSGTGDNEQFF.

The rearrangement links TRBV9 to TRBJ2-3; 13 nucleotides agree with TRBD2. The CDR3 is 16 residues long. Germline values: CDR1 SGDLS, CDR2 YYNGEE. J gave up 7 bases and V 4 bases, and 9 bases lay outside the gene matches. DNA for the CDR3: TGTGCCAGCAGCACCCGGACTAGCGGGGGCCTTAATACGCAGTATTTT. It is translated as CASSTRTSGGLNTQYF. Based on the CDR3 plus reference TRBV9 and TRBJ2-3, the full variable domain is DSGVTQTPKHLITATGQRVTLRCSPRSGDLSVYWYQQSLDQGLQFLIQYYNGEERAKGNILERFSAQQFPDLHSELNLSSLELGDSALYFCASSTRTSGGLNTQYFGPGTRLTVL.